Reported below is one T cell receptor (beta chain). Antigen unknown. The entry originates in a study of cytomegalovirus exposure and HLA in healthy donors. Whole-study findings and limits: It was reported in a later analysis that an Asian-associated ancestry cluster showed fewer N-insertions than the roughly 620-donor mean. A later analysis showed TCR association rates differing by HLA locus, peaking at DRB1 and lowest at HLA-C. Under in vitro conditions, three CMV-associated chains were confirmed as specific for CMV antigens.

The CDR3 extends over 14 amino acids. CDR1 and CDR2 (germline): MDHEN, SYDVKM. The V and J ends lost 4 bases and 2 bases respectively, with 11 bases between them. PCR involved 60 Vbeta and 13 Jbeta primers. Libraries were prepared by immunoSEQ multiplex PCR; TCRdb keeps only in-frame clonotypes and omits some of them. This sample has 70,000 to 90,000 clones; roughly 75% occur once, and the top ten carry 2% to 2.5%. This chain uses TRBV28 with TRBJ1-2; maybe TRBD1 (5 bases). Sequencing input: PBMCs. The TCR originated in a man in his forties in good health and CMV-seronegative. The CDR3 spells CASSSQGRNYGYTF. CDR3 bases: TGTGCCAGCAGTTCTCAGGGAAGGAACTATGGCTACACCTTC.